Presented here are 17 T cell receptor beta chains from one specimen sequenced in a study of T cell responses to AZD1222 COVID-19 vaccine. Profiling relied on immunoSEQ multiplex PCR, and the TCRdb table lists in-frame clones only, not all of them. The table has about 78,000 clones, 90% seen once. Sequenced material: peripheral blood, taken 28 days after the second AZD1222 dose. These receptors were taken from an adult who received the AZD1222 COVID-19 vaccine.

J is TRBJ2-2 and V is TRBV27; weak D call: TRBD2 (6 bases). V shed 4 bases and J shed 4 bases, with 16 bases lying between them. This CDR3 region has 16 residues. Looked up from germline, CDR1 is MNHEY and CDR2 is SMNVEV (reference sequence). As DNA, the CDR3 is TGTGCCAGCAGTTCCCTATGGGGGGTCTCCACCGGGGAGCTGTTTTTT. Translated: CASSSLWGVSTGELFF.

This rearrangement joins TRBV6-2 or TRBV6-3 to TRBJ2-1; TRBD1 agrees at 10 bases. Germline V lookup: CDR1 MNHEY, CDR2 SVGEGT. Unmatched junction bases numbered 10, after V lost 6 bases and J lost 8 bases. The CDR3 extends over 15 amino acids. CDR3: CASSRPGQGHYEQFF. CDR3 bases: TGTGCCAGCAGCCGACCGGGACAGGGGCACTATGAGCAGTTCTTC.

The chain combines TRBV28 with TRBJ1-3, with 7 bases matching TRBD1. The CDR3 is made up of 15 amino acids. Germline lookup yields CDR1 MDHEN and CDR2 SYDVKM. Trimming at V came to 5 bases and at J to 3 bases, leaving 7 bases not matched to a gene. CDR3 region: CASSPPGTVGNTIYF. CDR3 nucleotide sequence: TGTGCCAGCAGTCCTCCCGGGACAGTTGGAAACACCATATATTTT.

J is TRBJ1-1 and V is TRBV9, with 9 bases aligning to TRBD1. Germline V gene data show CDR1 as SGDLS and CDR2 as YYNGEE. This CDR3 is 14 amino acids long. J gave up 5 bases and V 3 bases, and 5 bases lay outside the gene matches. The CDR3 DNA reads TGTGCCAGCAGCGCGATACAGGGGGCTACTGAAGCTTTCTTT. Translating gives CASSAIQGATEAFF.

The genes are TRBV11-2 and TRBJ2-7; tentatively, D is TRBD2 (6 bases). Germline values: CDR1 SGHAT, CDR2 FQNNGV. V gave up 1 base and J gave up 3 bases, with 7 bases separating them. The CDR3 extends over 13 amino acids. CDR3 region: CASSLAGSYEQYF. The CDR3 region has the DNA TGTGCCAGCAGCTTAGCCGGGAGCTACGAGCAGTACTTC.

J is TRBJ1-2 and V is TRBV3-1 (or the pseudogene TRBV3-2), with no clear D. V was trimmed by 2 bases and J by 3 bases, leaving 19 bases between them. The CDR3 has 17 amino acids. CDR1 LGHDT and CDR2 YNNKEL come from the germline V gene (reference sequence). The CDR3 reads CASSQLPSGQRDYGYTF. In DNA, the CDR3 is TGTGCCAGCAGCCAACTTCCTTCTGGGCAGAGGGACTATGGCTACACCTTC.

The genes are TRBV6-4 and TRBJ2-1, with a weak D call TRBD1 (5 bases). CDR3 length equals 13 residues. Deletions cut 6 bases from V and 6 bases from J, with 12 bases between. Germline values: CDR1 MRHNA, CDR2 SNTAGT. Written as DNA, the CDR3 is TGTGCCAGCAGCCCGACAGAAACCAATGAGCAGTTCTTC. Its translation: CASSPTETNEQFF.

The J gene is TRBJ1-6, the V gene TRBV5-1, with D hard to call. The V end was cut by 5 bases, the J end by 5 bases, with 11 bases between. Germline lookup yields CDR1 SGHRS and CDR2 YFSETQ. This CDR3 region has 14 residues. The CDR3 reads CASSLGMNNSPLHF. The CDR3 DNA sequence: TGCGCCAGCAGTTTAGGGATGAATAATTCACCCCTCCACTTT.

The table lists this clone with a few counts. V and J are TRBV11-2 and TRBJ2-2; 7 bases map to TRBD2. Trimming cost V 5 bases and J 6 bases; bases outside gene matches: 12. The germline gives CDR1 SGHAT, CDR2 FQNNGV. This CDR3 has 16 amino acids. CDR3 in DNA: TGTGCCAGCAGCCCCCCTCGGGGGGAGGAAGCCGGGGAGCTGTTTTTT. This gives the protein CASSPPRGEEAGELFF. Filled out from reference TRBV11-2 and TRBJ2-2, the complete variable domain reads EAGVAQSPRYKIIEKRQSVAFWCNPISGHATLYWYQQILGQGPKLLIQFQNNGVVDDSQLPKDRFSAERLKGVDSTLKIQPAKLEDSAVYLCASSPPRGEEAGELFFGEGSRLTVL.

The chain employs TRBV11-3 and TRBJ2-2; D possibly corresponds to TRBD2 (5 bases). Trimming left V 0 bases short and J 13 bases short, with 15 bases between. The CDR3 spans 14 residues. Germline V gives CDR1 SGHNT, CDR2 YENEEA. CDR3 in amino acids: CASSLEETGKGLFF. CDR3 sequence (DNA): TGTGCCAGCAGCTTAGAGGAAACGGGAAAGGGGCTGTTTTTT. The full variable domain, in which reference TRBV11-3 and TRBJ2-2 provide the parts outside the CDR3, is EAGVVQSPRYKIIEKKQPVAFWCNPISGHNTLYWYLQNLGQGPELLIRYENEEAVDDSQLPKDRFSAERLKGVDSTLKIQPAELGDSAVYLCASSLEETGKGLFFGEGSRLTVL.

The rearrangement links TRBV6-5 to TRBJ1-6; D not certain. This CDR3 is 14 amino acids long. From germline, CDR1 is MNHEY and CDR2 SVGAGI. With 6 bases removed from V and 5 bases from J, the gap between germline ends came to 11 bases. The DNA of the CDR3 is TGTGCCAGCAGACCTACACCTAATAATTCACCCCTCCACTTT. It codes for CASRPTPNNSPLHF.

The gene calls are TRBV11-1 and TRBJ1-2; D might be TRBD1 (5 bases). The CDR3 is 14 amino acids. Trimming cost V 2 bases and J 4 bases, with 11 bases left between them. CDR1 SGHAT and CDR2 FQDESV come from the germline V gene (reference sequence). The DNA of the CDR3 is TGTGCCAGCAGCTTAAGGCAGGGCTCCTATGGCTACACCTTC. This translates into CASSLRQGSYGYTF.

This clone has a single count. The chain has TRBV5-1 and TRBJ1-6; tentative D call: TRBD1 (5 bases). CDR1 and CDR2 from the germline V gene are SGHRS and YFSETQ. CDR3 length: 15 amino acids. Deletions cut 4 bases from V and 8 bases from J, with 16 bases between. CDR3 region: CASSTGHTGDSPLHF. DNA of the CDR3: TGCGCCAGCAGCACTGGACACACCGGGGATTCACCCCTCCACTTT.

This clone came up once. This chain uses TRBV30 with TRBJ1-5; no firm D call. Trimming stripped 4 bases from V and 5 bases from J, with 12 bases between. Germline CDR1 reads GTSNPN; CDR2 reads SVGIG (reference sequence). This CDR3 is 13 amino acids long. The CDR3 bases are TGTGCCTGGACCAGAGGCCGACATCAGCCCCAGCATTTT. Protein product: CAWTRGRHQPQHF.

The CDR3 protein is CASRWEGSHSPLHF. In DNA, the CDR3 is TGTGCCAGCAGATGGGAGGGGTCGCATTCACCCCTCCACTTT. V usage is TRBV5-8 and J usage is TRBJ1-6, with a possible D match to TRBD1 (5 bases). V was clipped by 5 bases and J by 8 bases, with 14 bases between them. Looked up from germline, CDR1 is SGHTS and CDR2 is YDEGEE. The CDR3 extends over 14 amino acids.

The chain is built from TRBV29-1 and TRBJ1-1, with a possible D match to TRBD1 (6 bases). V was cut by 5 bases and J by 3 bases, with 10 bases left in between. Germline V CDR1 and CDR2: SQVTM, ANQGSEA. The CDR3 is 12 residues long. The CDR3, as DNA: TGCAGCGTTTACAGGGTGGACACTGAAGCTTTCTTT. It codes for CSVYRVDTEAFF.

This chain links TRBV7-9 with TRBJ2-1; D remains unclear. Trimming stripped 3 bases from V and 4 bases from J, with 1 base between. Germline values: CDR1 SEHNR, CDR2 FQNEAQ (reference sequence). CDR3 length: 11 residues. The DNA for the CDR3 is TGTGCCAGCAGCTTTTACAATGAGCAGTTCTTC. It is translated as CASSFYNEQFF.